This T cell receptor (beta chain) stems from a study of post-analysis software for immune sequencing data. Study information: The disease courses covered relapsing-remitting, secondary progressive and progressive-relapsing multiple sclerosis.

TCR beta cDNA libraries had unique molecular identifiers. T cells numbering about 0.85 to 11 million yielded cDNA molecules that totaled about 500,000. From the PCR reads, TCRdb called clonotypes with MiXCR, one entry per CDR3 protein. Here the sample spans approximately 770,000 distinct CDR3 sequences, 46% being singletons. This clonotype was counted between two and nine times. What it binds is not known. Study findings and constraints: Patients carried several TRBV segments more frequently than controls did, and TRBV5-6, TRBV5-1 and TRBV20-1 were among them. By F measure, samples from a shared preparation batch strongly co-clustered. Significantly lower normalized Chao1 diversity was seen in multiple sclerosis patients than in controls.

The CDR3 sequence is 14 residues long. V was pared by 4 bases and J by 2 bases, with 12 bases between. CDR1 is SGHTA, CDR2 FQGNSA, per germline. The chain carries TRBV7-2 and TRBJ2-7, with D possibly called TRBD1 or TRBD2 (5 bases each). The clonotype comes from a girl aged 5-17 years with multiple sclerosis. Sequencing input: blood. The CDR3 DNA is TGTGCCAGCAGCTCCCGGGACGGGACCTACGAGCAGTACTTC. As protein: CASSSRDGTYEQYF.